This T cell receptor (beta chain) was found in a study of shared clonotypes between healthy human individuals (dated by TCRdb to the early 2020s). Regarding the complete study: The cohort included three men and two women between 18 and 49 years of age. Blood TCR repertoires of a handful of healthy adults were deeply sequenced to estimate repertoire size and the extent of clonotype sharing between individuals. Leukapheresis yielded between about 0.94 and 8.9 billion PBMCs per donor. To increase sequencing depth and limit assay-specific biases, TCR repertoire library preparation and sequencing were carried out by different laboratories using diverse techniques. For each donor, CD4 naive and CD4 memory were each given three plates, CD8 naive was given two plates, and CD8 memory was given one plate.

Using the deep immunoSEQ assay, multiplex PCR amplified TCR CDR3 regions from genomic DNA. Extracted genomic DNA from each cell subset was distributed evenly across all wells of several immunoSEQ 96-well plates, and each plate was treated as a replicate. For sorted subsets, approximately 200 ng of genomic DNA, equivalent to roughly 30,000 T cell genomes, went into each replicate PCR. The purified libraries were quantified using a Qubit 3.0 fluorometer, sized with a Bioanalyzer 2100, and then quantified again using the KAPA Library Quantification kit. A separate single-read 150-cycle Illumina NextSeq 550 flow cell was used to sequence each immunoSEQ 96-well plate. The study's processing was this. Because the immunoSEQ output included only junctional sequences and no quality scores, the filtering could not be the same as the filtering used for full-length reads. To assign V/J genes and CDR3, sequences were annotated using PyIR, a Python wrapper for IgBLAST v1.9, with IMGT germline references. Reads were removed for weak V/J assignments (E-value above 1e-6), missing CDR3, stop codons, out-of-frame junctions, or ambiguous translated residues. V3J clonotypes were defined as sequences sharing the same inferred V gene, J gene, and CDR3 amino acid sequence. Percentage overlap between repertoires was computed as shared unique clonotypes divided by the size of the smaller repertoire. Repertoire richness was assessed with RTK rarefaction, the Chao1 estimator, and Recon v2.1 estimates of unobserved clonotypes. OLGA was used to compute generation probabilities for all TCRbeta clonotypes that the gDNA method yielded from a handful of donors. This immuneACCESS table, as held by TCRdb, lists in-frame sequences with V and J called but not all clones. Of the missing ones, under half trace to an unresolved V gene in checked studies; the others have no known cause. That table is the source of V, J and clone size, and D and trimming were worked out from the DNA. The sample table lists 1.5 million to 2.5 million clones, around 96% of them with a count of one. Clones ranked in the top ten supply 1.2% of the sample.

A note on this clone: Its antigen specificity is not known. There are no base qualities to consult, and no much larger clone falls within one base.

CDR3 length: 15 amino acids, cysteine to phenylalanine. The DNA shown is the 45-base CDR3, in frame from base 1. The germline V gene (reference sequence) yields LNHNV for CDR1 and YYDKDF for CDR2. V loses 0 bases of germline sequence and J loses 2 bases, and the interval between the two ends is 11 bases. CD8 naive samples were obtained by positive selection for CCR7 among CD45RO-negative cells, yielding a CD45RA+CCR7+ population from which TemRA cells were excluded. The donors were healthy, HIV-negative adults with no recently reported acute infections or vaccinations. Every donor was a Caucasian adult living in Nashville, Tennessee, USA. Blood was collected by leukapheresis, and PBMCs were isolated by Ficoll-Histopaque density gradient centrifugation and then cryopreserved in liquid nitrogen vapor phase. Analytical flow cytometry was used to check the purity and quantity of every magnetically sorted T cell population. Genomic DNA was isolated from every sorted fraction and measured by UV absorbance on a Nanodrop 2000c.

The study at large found these results: Larger estimated clonotype richness was generally found for naive subsets than for memory subsets. Clonotypes shared by all four sorted-subset donors showed higher generation probabilities than non-shared clonotypes. Sampling was restricted to blood, and TCR repertoires in tissues likely differ from the TCR repertoires found in blood. Incomplete sequencing was indicated by rarefaction of sorted-subset datasets, despite the large sequencing depth. Based on pairwise subsampling, the degree of clonotype sharing among donors was expected to be affected by sequencing depth. When several donors were compared, the shared fraction of clonotypes was approximately 5% for naive CD4, roughly 3.4% for naive CD8, 2% to 2.5% for memory CD4, and roughly 0.43% for memory CD8. The small number of donors limited the genetic and exposure-history diversity represented.

This chain is built from TRBV15 and TRBJ2-7, with the D gene tentatively TRBD1 or TRBD2, based on 5 matching bases in each. The specimen was naive CD8+ T cells sorted from blood. The cell subset or site label for this specimen denotes: CD45RA+CCR7+. The clonotype originates from a man between 18 and 35 years old in good health. The sequenced DNA: TGTGCCACCAGCAGAGATGAGGGACCAACCTACGAGCAGTACTTC. This gives the protein CATSRDEGPTYEQYF.